These 12 T cell receptor delta chains came from one sample sequenced in a study of gamma delta lymphoproliferative disorders and STAT genes (dated by TCRdb to the late 2010s). For TCR sequencing, genomic DNA was taken from peripheral blood mononuclear cells isolated from both patients and controls. The protocol used for the library was multiplex PCR. For sequencing, an Illumina MiSeq was employed. TCRdb reprocessed the public data with the CATT caller; entries with the same nucleotide sequence were combined afterwards. In this sample the table shows over a thousand delta-chain clones, 2.5% to 3.5% of which occur a single time. In total, the top ten clones hold approximately 16% of the sample. The sample consisted of blood. These receptors originate from a human donor in good health.

On this clone itself: A far bigger clonotype differs at one base, so this is likely a read error. Other DNA sequences from this sample encode an identical CDR3 as well. This chain connects TRDV2 to TRDJ1; 8 bases agree with TRDD3. After removal of 1 base from V and 2 bases from J, the junction contained 11 bases not matched to a gene. There are 17 residues in the CDR3. Germline V gene lookup returns CDR1 GEAIGNYY and CDR2 EKD. In nucleotides, the CDR3 is TGTGCCTGTGACACTGTTGGGGGATTTCGCGAGACCGATAAACTCATCTTT. This codes for CACDTVGGFRETDKLIF.

This clone rates as large. This CDR3 is also generated by other DNA sequences in the sample. The rearrangement joins TRDV2 to TRDJ1; 13 bases agree with TRDD3. Germline CDR1 reads GEAIGNYY; CDR2 reads EKD. This CDR3 spans 19 amino acids. J was trimmed by 2 bases and V by 1 base; bases with no gene match: 12. In nucleotides, the CDR3 is TGTGCCTGTGACACGTTACTGGGGGATACGCTCCTATATACCGATAAACTCATCTTT. Its protein product is CACDTLLGDTLLYTDKLIF.

Concerning this clone: This likely stems from a read error, as it lies one base from a far larger clone. Other DNA sequences in this sample translate to the same CDR3. V and J are TRDV2 and TRDJ1, with D perhaps TRDD2 or TRDD3 (9 bases each). This CDR3 contains 19 residues. Germline V gene sequence: CDR1 GEAIGNYY, CDR2 EKD. CDR3 sequence: CACDTLPTGDTGYTDKLIF. CDR3 coding DNA: TGTGCCTGCGACACCCTTCCTACGGGGGATACTGGGTACACCGATAAACTCATCTTT.

In its sample, this clone is large. This specimen includes other DNA sequences encoding the same CDR3. This rearrangement joins TRDV1 to TRDJ1, with D tentatively TRDD2 (5 bases). The germline V gene has CDR1 TSWWSYY and CDR2 QGS. The CDR3 is made up of 20 amino acids. The V and J ends lost 5 bases and 0 bases respectively, with 28 bases between them. The CDR3 DNA sequence: TGTGCTCTTGGGAAGGTAGAGCCCCCTACGTCGCGGATGCACACCGATAAACTCATCTTT. Its translation: CALGKVEPPTSRMHTDKLIF.

This clone turned up a few times. A far larger clone is just one base off, so this is likely a read error. At the DNA level, this CDR3 is encoded by other sequences in the same sample as well. The V gene is TRDV2, the J gene TRDJ1; 12 bases line up with TRDD3. This CDR3 region has 20 residues. Germline values: CDR1 GEAIGNYY, CDR2 EKD. The CDR3 DNA follows: TGTGCCTGTGACACCGTTAGGGGACTGGGGGATACAAGGGTCACCGACAAACTCATCTTT. Translation gives CACDTVRGLGDTRVTDKLIF.

This clone has a handful of counts. TCRdb has a much larger clone's protein, which differs at residue 11 from the translation of this DNA, likely because of a read error; what is shown is the protein translated from the DNA. The chain carries TRDV2 and TRDJ1, with 8 bases that match TRDD3. The ends lost 1 base at V and 0 bases at J; junction bases unmatched: 24. The CDR3 contains 22 residues. Per the germline V gene, CDR1 is GEAIGNYY and CDR2 is EKD. The DNA of the CDR3 is TGTGCCTGTGACACGCGGGGGATATTTAGGGCCACTTATCTGAATTACACCGATAAACTCATCTTT. It translates to CACDTRGIFRATYLNYTDKLIF.

This clone was counted only a few times. A read error likely explains this, since a far larger clone differs by one base. The same CDR3 can be traced to other DNA sequences in this sample. J is TRDJ1 and V is TRDV2; 13 nucleotides align to TRDD3. Germline values: CDR1 GEAIGNYY, CDR2 EKD. The length of the CDR3 is 20 residues. CDR3 DNA: TGCGCCTGTGACGCCAAGCGGAGGTACTGGGGGATACGGGTGGCCGATAAACTCATCTTT. It specifies CACDAKRRYWGIRVADKLIF.

Comment on this clone: With a far larger clone one base away, a read error is the likely cause. Additional DNA sequences in this sample encode the identical CDR3. As DNA, the CDR3 is TGTGCCTGTGACGCCTTGACAGGGGGAGACACCGATAAACTCATCTTT. Translation: CACDALTGGDTDKLIF. This rearrangement joins TRDV2 to TRDJ1, with a tentative D call TRDD3 (6 bases). The CDR3 spans 16 residues. Trimming shortened V by 3 bases and J by 0 bases, and 16 bases separated the two germline ends. Per germline, CDR1 GEAIGNYY and CDR2 EKD.

On this clone itself: The TCRdb record carries a much larger clone's protein, which differs from this DNA's translation at residue 5; a read error is the likely cause, and the protein listed here is the DNA translation. The chain uses TRDV2 and TRDJ1; D not resolved. The CDR3 loop spans 17 amino acids. CDR1 is GEAIGNYY and CDR2 is EKD in the germline V gene. Between the trimmed V and J ends, which lost 3 bases and 3 bases, there was a span of 22 bases. The CDR3 region is CACDAVSAGSNSDKLIF. In DNA form, the CDR3 reads TGTGCCTGTGACGCCGTGAGCGCAGGATCCAATTCCGATAAACTCATCTTT.

Concerning this clone itself: A far bigger clonotype differs at one base, so this is likely a read error. The sample has other DNA sequences that encode this CDR3 too. The chain uses TRDV3 and TRDJ1; possible D gene TRDD3, 6 bases. Germline-derived CDR1 and CDR2 are TVYSNPD and GDNSRS (reference sequence). The CDR3 sequence is 21 residues long. The CDR3 region has the DNA TGTGCCTTTAACGGTTCGGGCGGCTGGGGTACCTCACTGCGGTACACCGATAAGCTCATCTTT. As protein: CAFNGSGGWGTSLRYTDKLIF. The full variable domain, completed using reference TRDV3 and TRDJ1, is CDKVTQSSPDQTVASGSEVVLLCTYDTVYSNPDLFWYRIRPDYSFQFVFYGDNSRSEGADFTQGRFSVKHILTQKAFHLVISPVRTEDSATYYCAFNGSGGWGTSLRYTDKLIFGKGTRVTVEP.

This clone is deemed medium-sized. J is TRDJ2 and V is TRDV1; 9 nucleotides agree with TRDD3. The germline CDR1 and CDR2 sequences are TSWWSYY and QGS. The CDR3 has 19 amino acids. Trimming at V came to 1 base and at J to 1 base, leaving 10 bases not matched to a gene. CDR3 nucleotide sequence: TGTGCTCTTGGGGAACGGGCTGGGGGATTACTCCGTTTGACAGCACAACTCTTCTTT. As protein: CALGERAGGLLRLTAQLFF.

About this clone: The protein TCRdb gives is from a much larger clone and does not agree with this DNA's translation at residue 14, likely a read error; the protein shown here comes from the DNA. This chain links TRDV1 with TRDJ1; D ambiguous. The germline CDR1 and CDR2 sequences are TSWWSYY and QGS. This CDR3 has 16 residues. The CDR3, as DNA: TGTGCTCTTGGGGAAATAATACCCCCGTCTGCCGATAAACCCATCTTT. Its protein is CALGEIIPPSADKPIF.